The 9 T cell receptor beta chains below come from one sample, sequenced in a study of vaccination effects on CD4 cells after COVID-19. Isolation of CD4+ T cells took place after more than 9 days of culture. Either the mRNA-1273 or the BNT162b2 vaccine was given to participants as two doses. What these receptors recognize is not known. Libraries were prepared by immunoSEQ multiplex PCR; TCRdb keeps only in-frame clonotypes and omits some of them. There are 45,000 to 55,000 clones in the sample; about three quarters occur only once, and 6.5% to 8.5% lies in the top ten. This material consisted of CD4+ T cells from PBMCs cultured without peptide, taken after COVID-19 vaccination. These TCRs come from a human donor who received a COVID-19 vaccine.

V gene TRBV6-5 combines with J gene TRBJ1-6, with no clear D. Trimming cost V 6 bases and J 7 bases, with 13 bases left between them. Germline V CDR1 and CDR2: MNHEY, SVGAGI. This CDR3 spans 14 amino acids. For the CDR3, the DNA is TGTGCCAGCAGGCGGACTTCGACGAATTCACCCCTCCACTTT. Protein sequence: CASRRTSTNSPLHF.

The rearrangement uses TRBV9 and TRBJ2-2; either TRBD1 or TRBD2 may supply D (5 bases each). This CDR3 region has 16 residues. Deletions cut 0 bases from V and 6 bases from J, with 15 bases between. The germline V gene encodes CDR1 SGDLS and CDR2 YYNGEE. Here the CDR3 reads CASSVAPSGQPGELFF. CDR3 nucleotides: TGTGCCAGCAGCGTAGCTCCCAGCGGACAACCCGGGGAGCTGTTTTTT.

The V and J genes are TRBV19 and TRBJ1-1; a weak D match, TRBD1 (5 bases). Trimming took 6 bases from V and 1 from J, leaving 9 bases between them. The CDR3 consists of 13 residues. Germline CDR1 LNHDA, CDR2 SQIVND (reference sequence). CDR3 bases: TGTGCCAGTAGCCCAAGGGGGAACACTGAAGCTTTCTTT. Its protein product is CASSPRGNTEAFF. The variable domain in full, completed from reference TRBV19 and TRBJ1-1, reads DGGITQSPKYLFRKEGQNVTLSCEQNLNHDAMYWYRQDPGQGLRLIYYSQIVNDFQKGDIAEGYSVSREKKESFPLTVTSAQKNPTAFYLCASSPRGNTEAFFGQGTRLTVV.

CDR3 protein: CASSARGGSEQFF. The CDR3 DNA is TGCGCCAGCAGTGCACGGGGGGGCTCTGAGCAGTTCTTC. V gene TRBV10-1 combines with J gene TRBJ2-1; 8 bases match TRBD2. The CDR3 is 13 residues long. V lost 4 bases, J lost 9 bases, and 5 bases stayed unmatched. Germline CDR1 WNHNN, CDR2 SYGVQD (reference sequence).

The chain couples TRBV5-6 to TRBJ2-2; D possibly matches TRBD1 or TRBD2 (6 bases each). The germline V gene has CDR1 SGHDT and CDR2 YYEEEE. The CDR3 has 17 amino acids. V was shortened by 2 bases and J by 0 bases, with 14 bases between the two germline ends. The DNA of the CDR3 is TGTGCCAGCAGCTTTCATTCGGGGGCCACGAACACCGGGGAGCTGTTTTTT. Translated, it gives CASSFHSGATNTGELFF.

The chain combines TRBV11-2 with TRBJ2-1; 7 bases are shared with TRBD1. Germline assignment: CDR1 SGHAT and CDR2 FQNNGV. The junction had 5 bases not matched to a gene; V was cut back by 2 bases and J by 7 bases. The CDR3 is 14 amino acids. The CDR3 sequence: CASSLRAGGNEQFF. CDR3 nucleotide sequence: TGTGCCAGCAGCTTAAGGGCAGGGGGTAATGAGCAGTTCTTC.

The V and J genes are TRBV4-2 and TRBJ2-7; D remains ambiguous. CDR1 is LGHNA and CDR2 is YNFKEQ in the germline V gene. CDR3 size: 15 residues. V gave up 0 bases and J gave up 5 bases, with 14 bases separating them. The CDR3 is CASSQDTSLGNEQYF. CDR3 nucleotides: TGTGCCAGCAGCCAAGATACAAGTTTGGGAAACGAGCAGTACTTC.

This chain connects TRBV24-1 to TRBJ2-3; D remains unclear. Germline values: CDR1 KGHDR, CDR2 SFDVKD. This CDR3 has 13 amino acids. Trimming took 3 bases from V and 3 from J, leaving 6 bases between them. CDR3 DNA: TGTGCCACCAGTGATGGGATAACAGATACGCAGTATTTT. Residues: CATSDGITDTQYF.

The V gene is TRBV18, the J gene TRBJ2-1; 10 nucleotides line up with TRBD2. J lost 1 base, V lost 3 bases, and 6 bases had no gene match. Germline V CDR1 and CDR2: KGHSH, LQKENI. The length of the CDR3 is 17 residues. The chain's CDR3 is CASSPLAGGPSYNEQFF. The DNA of the CDR3 is TGTGCCAGCTCACCTTTAGCGGGGGGCCCATCCTACAATGAGCAGTTCTTC.